The 27 T cell receptor beta chains below were found in one sample sequenced in a study of CD8 T cells in ankylosing spondylitis. TCRdb ran MiXCR on the 5' RACE reads and lists one entry per CDR3 protein. The sample has under 950,000 distinct CDR3 sequences, 15% to 20% seen once. These receptors have no known antigen. Regarding the study as a whole: What seemed typical of ankylosing spondylitis blood was a TCR beta motif built from about 8 highly homologous variants.

The sequenced sample was blood, either unsorted or a sorted T cell fraction (not recorded which). These receptors were taken from a male donor with ankylosing spondylitis.

CDR3 sequence (DNA): TGTGCCAGCAGAGGCTATGACAGGACCTACGAGCAGTACTTC. Its protein product is CASRGYDRTYEQYF. This rearrangement joins TRBV28 to TRBJ2-7, with D perhaps TRBD1 (6 bases). The germline V gene encodes CDR1 MDHEN and CDR2 SYDVKM. V lost 6 bases and J lost 2, with 14 bases in between. CDR3 length equals 14 residues.

This clonotype showed up just a few times. The chain uses TRBV27 and TRBJ2-6; D unclear. In germline, CDR1 is MNHEY, CDR2 SMNVEV (reference sequence). The V gene lost 2 bases and the J gene lost 0 bases, with 8 bases spanning the gap. There are 16 residues in the CDR3. In DNA form, the CDR3 reads TGTGCCAGCAGTTTACCAGGCCGCTCTGGGGCCAACGTCCTGACTTTC. It yields the protein CASSLPGRSGANVLTF.

The chain has TRBV12-3 or TRBV12-4 and TRBJ2-1, with D possibly TRBD1 on 5 matching bases. V was trimmed by 3 bases and J by 8 bases, leaving 8 bases between them. CDR3 length equals 12 residues. The CDR3, as DNA: TGTGCCAGCAGTTTCTTAGGGGATGAGCAGTTCTTC. Translation: CASSFLGDEQFF.

CDR3 bases: TGTGCCAGCGGCGCTGCATACCGGCAGTATTTT. It codes for CASGAAYRQYF. V usage is TRBV25-1 and J usage is TRBJ2-3; no reliable D call. V lost 8 bases to trimming and J lost 11 bases, with 14 bases between them. Germline V gene lookup returns CDR1 MGHDK and CDR2 SYGVNS. The CDR3 sequence is 11 residues long.

In DNA form, the CDR3 reads TGTGCCAGCAGTTTGACAGGGCCCGGCGAGCAGTACTTC. It codes for CASSLTGPGEQYF. This chain joins TRBV12-3 or TRBV12-4 and TRBJ2-7; 7 nucleotides match TRBD1. The CDR3 runs 13 residues. V lost 3 bases and J lost 6; bases outside the gene matches: 5.

The CDR3 DNA reads as TGTGCCAGATCCCGAGGACAGGGGAAACAAGAGACCCAGTACTTC. This gives the protein CARSRGQGKQETQYF. The V call is TRBV19, the J call TRBJ2-5; 9 bases are shared with TRBD1. CDR1 and CDR2 from the germline V gene are LNHDA and SQIVND (reference sequence). The CDR3 totals 15 residues. The V segment lost 9 bases and the J segment 2 bases; nucleotides outside the gene matches: 10.

The chain is built from TRBV14 and TRBJ1-1, with D maybe TRBD1 (5 bases). CDR3 length: 16 amino acids. Trimming cost V 3 bases and J 1 base, with 15 bases left between them. Germline loops: CDR1 SGHDN, CDR2 FVKESK. The CDR3 region is CASSHISDKSNTEAFF. CDR3 bases: TGTGCCAGCAGCCATATCTCGGACAAATCGAACACTGAAGCTTTCTTT.

The V gene is TRBV10-3, the J gene TRBJ1-2; D may be TRBD1 (6 bases). V was clipped by 10 bases and J by 7 bases, with 16 bases between them. The CDR3 runs to 12 residues. The germline CDR1 and CDR2 sequences are ENHRY and SYGVKD. CDR3: CATAGDGLGYTF. As DNA, the CDR3 is TGTGCCACGGCAGGGGACGGGCTTGGCTACACCTTC.

This rearrangement joins TRBV5-1 to TRBJ1-1; no clear D. The germline CDR1 and CDR2 sequences are SGHRS and YFSETQ. The ends were cut back, 0 bases at V and 1 base at J, with 7 bases in the middle. CDR3 length: 14 amino acids. The DNA for the CDR3 is TGCGCCAGCAGCTTGGCTCTGACGAACACTGAAGCTTTCTTT. It translates to CASSLALTNTEAFF.

The V and J genes are TRBV11-2 and TRBJ2-1; 13 bases fit TRBD2. J was trimmed by 3 bases and V by 3 bases; bases with no gene match: 8. The CDR3 runs to 18 residues. Looked up from germline, CDR1 is SGHAT and CDR2 is FQNNGV. The DNA of the CDR3 is TGTGCCAGCAGCTTCCGAACACGACTAGCGGGAGGCTACAATGAGCAGTTCTTC. As protein: CASSFRTRLAGGYNEQFF. Looking up the rest from reference TRBV11-2 and TRBJ2-1 gives the full variable domain: EAGVAQSPRYKIIEKRQSVAFWCNPISGHATLYWYQQILGQGPKLLIQFQNNGVVDDSQLPKDRFSAERLKGVDSTLKIQPAKLEDSAVYLCASSFRTRLAGGYNEQFFGPGTRLTVL.

This clonotype was observed at least ten times. This rearrangement joins TRBV18 to TRBJ2-5; the D is unclear. V dropped 1 base and J dropped 5 bases, with 5 bases sitting between them. Germline CDR1 and CDR2: KGHSH and LQKENI. This CDR3 is built from 12 residues. The DNA of the CDR3 is TGTGCCAGCTCACCACAAGGGGAGACCCAGTACTTC. This codes for CASSPQGETQYF.

The rearrangement joins TRBV20-1 to TRBJ2-2; TRBD2 aligns across 9 bases. The CDR3 sequence is 17 residues long. Losses at the gene ends were 0 bases for V and 8 bases for J; bases not matched to a gene: 13. CDR1 is DFQATT, CDR2 SNEGSKA, per germline (reference sequence). CDR3 amino acids: CSARDRAATSGRGELFF. The CDR3 DNA follows: TGCAGTGCTAGAGATCGTGCTGCGACTAGCGGCCGGGGGGAGCTGTTTTTT.

V usage is TRBV7-9 and J usage is TRBJ2-3; no clear D gene. The CDR3 is 13 residues long. The ends were cut back, 1 base at V and 6 bases at J, with 8 bases in the middle. CDR1 is SEHNR and CDR2 is FQNEAQ in the germline V gene (reference sequence). The DNA for the CDR3 is TGTGCCAGCAGCTTAGTTAATGGCGATACGCAGTATTTT. Residues: CASSLVNGDTQYF.

In its sample, this clonotype was seen once. This chain uses TRBV9 with TRBJ1-1; D remains ambiguous. V lost 4 bases and J 2 bases, leaving 12 bases between the germline ends. The CDR3 is made up of 14 amino acids. CDR1 and CDR2 from the germline V gene are SGDLS and YYNGEE. The DNA of the CDR3 is TGTGCCAGCAGCCCCATGTCAGAAAACACTGAAGCTTTCTTT. Translated, it gives CASSPMSENTEAFF.

This clonotype has more than one count but fewer than ten. The CDR3 sequence is CASSFVASGYEQYF. Written as DNA, the CDR3 is TGTGCCAGCAGCTTCGTTGCTAGCGGGTACGAGCAGTACTTC. V gene TRBV11-2 combines with J gene TRBJ2-7; TRBD2 agrees at 8 bases. V trimming: 3 bases; J trimming: 4 bases; junction bases outside the gene matches: 5. This CDR3 contains 14 residues. CDR1 and CDR2 (germline): SGHAT, FQNNGV. Based on the CDR3 plus reference TRBV11-2 and TRBJ2-7, the full variable domain is EAGVAQSPRYKIIEKRQSVAFWCNPISGHATLYWYQQILGQGPKLLIQFQNNGVVDDSQLPKDRFSAERLKGVDSTLKIQPAKLEDSAVYLCASSFVASGYEQYFGPGTRLTVT.

The chain recombines TRBV20-1 with TRBJ1-5; 8 positions match TRBD1. Per germline, CDR1 DFQATT and CDR2 SNEGSKA (reference sequence). With V trimmed by 3 bases and J by 0 bases, 4 bases remained unmatched. This CDR3 region has 15 residues. CDR3 bases: TGCAGTGCTAGCCCGACAGGGGTTAGCAATCAGCCCCAGCATTTT. Translated, it gives CSASPTGVSNQPQHF.

This clonotype was counted a few times. The genes are TRBV7-2 and TRBJ2-7; tentative D call: TRBD1 (6 bases). The CDR3 loop spans 14 amino acids. V shed 1 base and J shed 2 bases, with 9 bases lying between them. Germline CDR1 SGHTA, CDR2 FQGNSA. The CDR3 DNA sequence: TGTGCCAGCAGCTTAGAGGGGGTGACCTACGAGCAGTACTTC. It encodes CASSLEGVTYEQYF.

The gene calls are TRBV4-2 and TRBJ2-5, with D maybe TRBD2 (5 bases). In germline, CDR1 is LGHNA, CDR2 YNFKEQ. The V gene lost 1 base and the J gene lost 9 bases, with 15 bases spanning the gap. The CDR3 covers 14 residues. The CDR3 nucleotides read TGTGCCAGCAGCCAAGCGGGCCCGACTACTTCCCAGTACTTC. Its translation: CASSQAGPTTSQYF.

The chain employs TRBV5-1 and TRBJ1-6; D remains ambiguous. Germline-derived CDR1 and CDR2 are SGHRS and YFSETQ. Trimming pared 4 bases from V and 7 bases from J, leaving 21 bases between. The CDR3 extends over 17 amino acids. CDR3 sequence (DNA): TGCGCCAGCAGCCGACTGGTGACGGGCCATGAGAATTCACCCCTCCACTTT. Its translation is CASSRLVTGHENSPLHF.

DNA for the CDR3: TGCAGCGTTCTGTCCCAGAATCCTACTGAAAAACTGTTTTTT. It encodes CSVLSQNPTEKLFF. The chain joins TRBV29-1 to TRBJ1-4, with no clear D. The V gene lost 5 bases and the J gene lost 7 bases, with 17 bases spanning the gap. Germline CDR1 SQVTM, CDR2 ANQGSEA. The CDR3 sequence is 14 residues long. The full variable domain, rest sourced from reference TRBV29-1 and TRBJ1-4, is SAVISQKPSRDICQRGTSLTIQCQVDSQVTMMFWYRQQPGQSLTLIATANQGSEATYESGFVIDKFPISRPNLTFSTLTVSNMSPEDSSIYLCSVLSQNPTEKLFFGSGTQLSVL.

This clonotype was counted many times. This sequence joins TRBV27 and TRBJ1-1; D perhaps matches TRBD1 (5 bases). Trimming left V 6 bases short and J 4 bases short, with 15 bases between. CDR3 length equals 14 residues. CDR1 is MNHEY, CDR2 SMNVEV, per germline (reference sequence). The CDR3 spells CASSFQGGGTEAFF. CDR3 DNA: TGTGCCAGCAGCTTCCAGGGAGGAGGCACTGAAGCTTTCTTT.

The CDR3 reads CASAAPGGYGNTIYF. The CDR3 nucleotides are TGTGCCAGCGCAGCGCCTGGGGGCTATGGAAACACCATATATTTT. The chain carries TRBV6-1 and TRBJ1-3, with a possible D match to TRBD1 (6 bases). Trimming cost V 8 bases and J 3 bases, with 17 bases left between them. The germline CDR1 and CDR2 sequences are MNHNS and SASEGT. This CDR3 spans 15 amino acids.

V and J are TRBV5-1 and TRBJ2-7; D call uncertain. Trimming shortened V by 1 base and J by 0 bases, and 11 bases separated the two germline ends. Germline CDR1 SGHRS, CDR2 YFSETQ. The CDR3 extends over 15 amino acids. This chain's CDR3 is CASSLSWDGSYEQYF. In DNA form, the CDR3 reads TGCGCCAGCAGCTTGAGTTGGGATGGCTCCTACGAGCAGTACTTC.

In this sample, this clonotype turned up a few times. This chain connects TRBV7-2 to TRBJ2-3; D remains ambiguous. CDR3 length equals 16 residues. Germline assignment: CDR1 SGHTA and CDR2 FQGNSA. V lost 3 bases to trimming and J lost 1 base, with 14 bases between them. DNA of the CDR3: TGTGCCAGCAGCTTCCTTCCCGGACCGGGCACAGATACGCAGTATTTT. This translates into CASSFLPGPGTDTQYF.

This clonotype has more than one count but fewer than ten. This chain joins TRBV12-3 or TRBV12-4 and TRBJ1-5; D not certain. There are 16 residues in the CDR3. The ends were cut back, 6 bases at V and 0 bases at J, with 15 bases in the middle. In DNA form, the CDR3 reads TGTGCCAGCAGGCCCGGACGGGATTATAGCAATCAGCCCCAGCATTTT. This encodes CASRPGRDYSNQPQHF.

V gene TRBV11-2 combines with J gene TRBJ2-2; 8 nucleotides align to TRBD1. Germline CDR1 SGHAT, CDR2 FQNNGV. The CDR3 is 16 amino acids. Trimming took 0 bases from V and 1 from J; bases not matched to a gene: 1. DNA of the CDR3: TGTGCCAGCAGCTTAGAGGGGACAGGGAACACCGGGGAGCTGTTTTTT. Translated, it gives CASSLEGTGNTGELFF.

The rearrangement links TRBV28 to TRBJ2-2, with 8 bases fitting TRBD2. Germline V gives CDR1 MDHEN, CDR2 SYDVKM. Germline trimming cut 4 bases from V and 5 bases from J; bases unmatched to any gene: 15. This CDR3 region has 18 residues. CDR3 protein: CASSSPKAGGAWTGELFF. For the CDR3, the DNA is TGTGCCAGCAGTTCCCCCAAGGCGGGGGGCGCGTGGACCGGGGAGCTGTTTTTT.